The clone carrying this T cell receptor (beta chain) has more than one count but fewer than ten. This sample is drawn from a study of T cells in Graves' hyperthyroidism and ophthalmopathy. Germline assignment: CDR1 SGHKS and CDR2 YYEKEE (reference sequence). The CDR3 totals 17 residues. The V segment lost 7 bases and the J segment 0 bases; nucleotides outside the gene matches: 12. Using RNA transcripts as the source, TCR beta CDR3 regions were amplified. A first-round RT-PCR of the TCR CDR3 used the HTBI primer set. MiXCR was run by TCRdb on the multiplex PCR reads, yielding one entry per CDR3 protein. The table shows around 250,000 distinct CDR3 sequences, with approximately 14% occurring only once.

Sequenced material: blood. The sequence was obtained from a woman aged 40 to 50 with Graves' hyperthyroidism that later progressed to Graves' ophthalmopathy. The chain combines TRBV5-5 with TRBJ2-2; TRBD2 matches 7 bases. The CDR3 spells CASFIQTTSANTGELFF. CDR3 DNA sequence: TGTGCCAGCTTTATCCAGACTACTAGCGCGAACACCGGGGAGCTGTTTTTT.